This T cell receptor (beta chain) was obtained from a study of blood T cell repertoires in COVID-19. About the study: Acute-phase and convalescent COVID-19 samples originated in the United States, Italy and Spain. Sources were T cells, B-cell-depleted T cells, or PBMCs; the material itself was cDNA or gDNA.

The table came from immunoSEQ multiplex PCR; TCRdb's copy has only in-frame clones and leaves some out. The sample shows tens of thousands of clones, 65% to 90% of them seen only once. The Seattle patients, enrolled during active infection, were followed longitudinally. The CDR3 loop spans 14 amino acids. V was cut by 11 bases and J by 1 base, with 16 bases left in between. CDR1 and CDR2 (germline): LNHDA, SQIVND (reference sequence). The rearrangement uses TRBV19 and TRBJ2-3, with D possibly being TRBD2 (6 bases). This clonotype originated in a man younger than 45 with COVID-19, enrolled during active disease. Sequencing used peripheral blood. The CDR3 here is CASAEGEGTDTQYF. CDR3 bases: TGTGCCTCGGCGGAGGGAGAGGGCACAGATACGCAGTATTTT.